This note documents a single T cell receptor beta chain sequence. Its cognate antigen is unknown. These data originate in a study of T cell responses to AZD1222 COVID-19 vaccine. Study-level findings and limits: Spike-specific TCR breadth and depth were elevated following two AZD1222 doses.

The length of the CDR3 is 12 residues. V was clipped by 2 bases and J by 2 bases, with 4 bases between them. Generated by immunoSEQ multiplex PCR, the TCRdb table keeps only in-frame clones and is missing some. The sample lists roughly 90,000 clones; 86% were seen once. This specimen was peripheral blood, taken on day 0 of AZD1222 vaccination. V is TRBV12-3 or TRBV12-4 and J is TRBJ2-7, with D uncertain. The source of this sequence is an adult in good health. CDR3 DNA: TGTGCCAGCAGTTTAAGAACCTACGAGCAGTACTTC. It specifies CASSLRTYEQYF.